This T cell receptor beta chain came from a study of cytomegalovirus exposure and HLA in healthy donors. The PCR used 60 Vbeta and 13 Jbeta primers. Profiling relied on immunoSEQ multiplex PCR, and the TCRdb table lists in-frame clones only, not all of them. Its clone listing holds about 190,000 clones. A note on this clone: The antigen is undetermined.

Each donor was healthy, and each was a bone marrow donor. Germline V gives CDR1 SGHAT, CDR2 FQNNGV. The CDR3 totals 14 residues. Trimming stripped 0 bases from V and 0 bases from J, with 6 bases between. General observations from the study: Analysis was carried out at a later point, and it linked a missense DCLRE1C variant to TCR beta V- and J-gene trimming. DRB1 showed the most TCR associations and HLA-C the fewest in a later analysis, as rates varied by HLA locus.

The clonotype originates from a woman between 25 and 40 years old in good health and CMV-seropositive. Input material: PBMCs. The J gene is TRBJ2-7, the V gene TRBV11-2, with D hard to call. The CDR3 loop is CASSLEASSYEQYF. Written as DNA, the CDR3 is TGTGCCAGCAGCTTAGAGGCTAGCTCCTACGAGCAGTACTTC.